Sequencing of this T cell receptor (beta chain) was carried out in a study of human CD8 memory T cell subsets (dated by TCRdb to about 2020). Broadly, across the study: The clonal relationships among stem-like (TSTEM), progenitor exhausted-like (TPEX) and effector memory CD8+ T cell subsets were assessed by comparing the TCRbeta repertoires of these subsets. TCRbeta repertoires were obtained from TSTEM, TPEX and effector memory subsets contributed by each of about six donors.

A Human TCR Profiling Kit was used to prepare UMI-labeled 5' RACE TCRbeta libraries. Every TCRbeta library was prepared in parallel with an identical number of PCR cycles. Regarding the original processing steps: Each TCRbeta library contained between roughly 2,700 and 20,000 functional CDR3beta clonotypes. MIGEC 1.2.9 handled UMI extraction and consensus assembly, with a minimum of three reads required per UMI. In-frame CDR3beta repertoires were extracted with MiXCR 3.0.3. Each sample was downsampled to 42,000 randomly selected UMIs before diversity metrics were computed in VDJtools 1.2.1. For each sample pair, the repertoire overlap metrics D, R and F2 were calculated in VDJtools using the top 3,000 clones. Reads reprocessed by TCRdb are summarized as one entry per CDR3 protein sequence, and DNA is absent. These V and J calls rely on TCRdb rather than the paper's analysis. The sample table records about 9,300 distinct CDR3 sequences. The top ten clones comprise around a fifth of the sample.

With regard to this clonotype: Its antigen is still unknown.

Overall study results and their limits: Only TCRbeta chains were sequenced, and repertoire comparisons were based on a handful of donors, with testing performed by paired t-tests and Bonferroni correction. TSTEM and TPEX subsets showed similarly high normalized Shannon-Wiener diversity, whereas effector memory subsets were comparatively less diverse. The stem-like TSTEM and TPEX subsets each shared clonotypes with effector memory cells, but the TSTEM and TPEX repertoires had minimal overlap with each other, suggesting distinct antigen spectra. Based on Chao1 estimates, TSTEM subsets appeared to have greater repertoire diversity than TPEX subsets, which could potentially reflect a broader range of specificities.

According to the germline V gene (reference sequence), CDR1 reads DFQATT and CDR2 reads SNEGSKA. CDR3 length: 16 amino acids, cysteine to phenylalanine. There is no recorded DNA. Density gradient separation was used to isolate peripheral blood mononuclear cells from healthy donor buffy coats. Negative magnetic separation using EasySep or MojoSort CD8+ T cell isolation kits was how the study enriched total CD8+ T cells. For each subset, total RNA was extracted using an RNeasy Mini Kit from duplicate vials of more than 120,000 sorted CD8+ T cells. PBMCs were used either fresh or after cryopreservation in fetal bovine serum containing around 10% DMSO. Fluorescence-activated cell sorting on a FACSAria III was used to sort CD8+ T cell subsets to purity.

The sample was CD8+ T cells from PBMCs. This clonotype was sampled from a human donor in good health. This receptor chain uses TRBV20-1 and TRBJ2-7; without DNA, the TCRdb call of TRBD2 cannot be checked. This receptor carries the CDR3 CSARGPTSGGPYEQYF.